This entry concerns a single TCR beta chain. Its antigen is undetermined. Stable hyperthyroidism: no ophthalmopathy progression over 18 months of follow-up. This record belongs to a study of T cells in Graves' hyperthyroidism and ophthalmopathy. Study outcomes and limitations: In simple terms, a model built on 13 V-J features told ophthalmopathy apart from stable hyperthyroidism. Ophthalmopathy, as predicted by the model, came a median around 6 months after the prediction.

The CDR3 regions of TCR beta were amplified from RNA transcripts. First-round RT-PCR with HTBI primers amplified the TCR CDR3 region. TCRdb called the multiplex PCR reads again in MiXCR, with one record for every CDR3 protein. The sample records about 510,000 distinct CDR3 sequences, approximately 14% being singletons. The V end was cut by 3 bases, the J end by 0 bases, with 15 bases between. This CDR3 has 17 residues. Looked up from germline, CDR1 is DFQATT and CDR2 is SNEGSKA (reference sequence). This receptor was identified in a woman aged 40 to 55 with Graves' hyperthyroidism. Sequenced input: blood. The rearrangement joins TRBV20-1 to TRBJ1-6; D is possibly TRBD1 (6 bases). The CDR3 sequence is CSARDSVTSSYNSPLHF. The CDR3 DNA follows: TGCAGTGCTAGGGACAGCGTTACCAGCTCCTATAATTCACCCCTCCACTTT.